One sample yielded the 10 T cell receptor beta chains listed below, sequenced in a study of PD-1 blockade in classical Hodgkin lymphoma. Time point meaning: cycle 4 day 1 (C4D1), after 5 to 7 weeks of nivolumab. Every patient experienced relapse after autologous stem cell transplantation, and brentuximab vedotin exposure varied. Sequencing used immunoSEQ multiplex PCR; TCRdb keeps in-frame clones, though not all of them. The repertoire holds approximately 20,000 clones, 76% seen once, with about 40% in the top ten. The material sequenced was peripheral blood mononuclear cells (PBMCs), taken before the fourth cycle of nivolumab. The source is a human donor with classical Hodgkin lymphoma.

The chain combines TRBV7-6 with TRBJ1-4; D gene uncertain. Germline lookup yields CDR1 SGHVS and CDR2 FNYEAQ. The CDR3 extends over 16 amino acids. V was clipped by 0 bases and J by 3 bases, with 11 bases between them. The CDR3 is CASSLAGGLSNEKLFF. CDR3 nucleotides: TGTGCCAGCAGCTTAGCTGGAGGGTTATCTAATGAAAAACTGTTTTTT.

The chain combines TRBV7-2 with TRBJ1-3; D is ambiguous. This CDR3 is 13 amino acids long. Trimming took off 2 bases at V and 8 bases at J, with 10 bases between the two ends. Germline V gene sequence: CDR1 SGHTA, CDR2 FQGNSA. The CDR3 is CASSLQVRDTIYF. CDR3 nucleotides: TGTGCCAGCAGCTTACAGGTGCGGGACACCATATATTTT.

The genes are TRBV6-6 and TRBJ1-5; perhaps TRBD1 as D (6 bases). This CDR3 is built from 15 residues. Trimming took 4 bases from V and 2 from J, leaving 12 bases between them. From germline, CDR1 is MNHNY and CDR2 SVGAGI (reference sequence). Written as DNA, the CDR3 is TGTGCCAGCAGTTTAAAGGGGGACGGCAATCAGCCCCAGCATTTT. Translated: CASSLKGDGNQPQHF.

The chain has TRBV19 and TRBJ1-5; maybe TRBD1 (5 bases). The V gene lost 3 bases and the J gene lost 5 bases, with 11 bases spanning the gap. The CDR3 loop spans 14 amino acids. Germline assignment: CDR1 LNHDA and CDR2 SQIVND (reference sequence). In DNA, the CDR3 is TGTGCCAGTAGTATCCGGGACCCTTATCAGCCCCAGCATTTT. It specifies CASSIRDPYQPQHF.

This clone was detected a few times. The rearrangement links TRBV19 to TRBJ1-2, with 7 bases identical to TRBD1. Germline assignment: CDR1 LNHDA and CDR2 SQIVND (reference sequence). V lost 6 bases and J lost 5; bases outside the gene matches: 6. The CDR3 has 13 residues. This CDR3 is CASSGTVYYGYTF. DNA for the CDR3: TGTGCCAGTAGCGGGACAGTTTATTATGGCTACACCTTC.

The CDR3 sequence is CASSFGPYSGSSYNEQFF. In nucleotides, the CDR3 is TGTGCCAGCAGCTTTGGTCCATATAGCGGCAGCTCCTACAATGAGCAGTTCTTC. This chain connects TRBV27 to TRBJ2-1, with D possibly TRBD2 on 6 matching bases. Germline CDR1 and CDR2: MNHEY and SMNVEV (reference sequence). This CDR3 is built from 18 residues. V dropped 6 bases and J dropped 0 bases, with 21 bases sitting between them.

This chain joins TRBV5-1 and TRBJ1-2, with TRBD1 matching 8 bases. The germline CDR1 and CDR2 sequences are SGHRS and YFSETQ. Unmatched junction bases numbered 6, after V lost 0 bases and J lost 8 bases. This CDR3 has 14 amino acids. The CDR3 reads CASSLGGTGGGYTF. DNA of the CDR3: TGCGCCAGCAGCTTGGGTGGGACAGGTGGAGGCTACACCTTC. Full variable domain (missing parts from reference TRBV5-1 and TRBJ1-2): KAGVTQTPRYLIKTRGQQVTLSCSPISGHRSVSWYQQTPGQGLQFLFEYFSETQRNKGNFPGRFSGRQFSNSRSEMNVSTLELGDSALYLCASSLGGTGGGYTFGSGTRLTVV.

The genes are TRBV5-1 and TRBJ2-1; 7 bases line up with TRBD2. This CDR3 contains 15 residues. Trimming took 0 bases from V and 5 from J; bases not matched to a gene: 5. Germline V gene data show CDR1 as SGHRS and CDR2 as YFSETQ. In DNA form, the CDR3 reads TGCGCCAGCAGCTTGGGTCTAGCGGCCAACAATGAGCAGTTCTTC. Protein sequence: CASSLGLAANNEQFF.

This clone was seen a handful of times. CDR3: CASSKKRVHIQYF. Written as DNA, the CDR3 is TGTGCCAGCAGCAAAAAAAGAGTTCACATTCAGTACTTC. V usage is TRBV21-1 and J usage is TRBJ2-4; TRBD2 is the table's D call and was not checked against the DNA. TRBV21-1 is a listed pseudogene. There are 13 residues in the CDR3.

The chain employs TRBV7-7 and TRBJ2-1; 9 nucleotides line up with TRBD2. Germline V CDR1 and CDR2: SSHAT, FNYEAQ (reference sequence). This CDR3 region has 17 residues. The trim removed 5 bases at V and 1 base at J, leaving 9 bases unmatched. The CDR3 sequence: CASSQHIAGVSYNEQFF. The CDR3 DNA reads TGTGCCAGCAGCCAACACATAGCGGGAGTTTCCTACAATGAGCAGTTCTTC.